This T cell receptor (beta chain) was sequenced during a study of T cell repertoires in cytomegalovirus infection. Turning to the study itself: Public signatures in TCR beta pointed to CMV infection and matching HLA type.

Germline V gene sequence: CDR1 SGHVS, CDR2 FQNEAQ. V was pared by 5 bases and J by 6 bases, with 13 bases of the junction left unmatched. The CDR3 is made up of 17 amino acids. TCRdb re-called the reads through MiXCR, storing one row per CDR3 protein. The table shows 250,000 to 300,000 distinct CDR3 sequences, with about 25% occurring only once. General study results and limits: CMV carriers having the relevant HLA were flagged by cumulative public TCR beta family frequency. The ex vivo response showed dominance by HLA-C-restricted CMV-specific TCR beta clonotypes.

This clonotype was recorded at least ten times. The antigen remains unidentified. This rearrangement joins TRBV7-8 to TRBJ2-1; 10 nucleotides align to TRBD2. The TCR comes from a human donor in good health (CMV status not recorded). Some clones in this sample may be carry-over from other donors' samples. The sample was PBMCs. DNA of the CDR3: TGTGCCAGCAGCGGAAAGATCCTAGCGGGAGCTGGCAATGAGCAGTTCTTC. Translated: CASSGKILAGAGNEQFF.